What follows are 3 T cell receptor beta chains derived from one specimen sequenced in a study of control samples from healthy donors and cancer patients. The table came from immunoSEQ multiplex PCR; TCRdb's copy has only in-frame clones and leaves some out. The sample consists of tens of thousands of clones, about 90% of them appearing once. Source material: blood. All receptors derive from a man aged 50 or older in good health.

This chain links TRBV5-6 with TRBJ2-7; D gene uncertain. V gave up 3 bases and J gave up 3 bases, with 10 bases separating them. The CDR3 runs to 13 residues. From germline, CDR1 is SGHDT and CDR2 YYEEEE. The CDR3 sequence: CASSSDPGYEQYF. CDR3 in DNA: TGTGCCAGCAGCTCCGACCCGGGCTACGAGCAGTACTTC.

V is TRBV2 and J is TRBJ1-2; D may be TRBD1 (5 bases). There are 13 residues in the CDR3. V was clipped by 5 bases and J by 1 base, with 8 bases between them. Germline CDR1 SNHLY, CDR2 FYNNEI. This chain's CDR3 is CASSQDSNYGYTF. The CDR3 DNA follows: TGTGCCAGCAGTCAAGACAGTAACTATGGCTACACCTTC.

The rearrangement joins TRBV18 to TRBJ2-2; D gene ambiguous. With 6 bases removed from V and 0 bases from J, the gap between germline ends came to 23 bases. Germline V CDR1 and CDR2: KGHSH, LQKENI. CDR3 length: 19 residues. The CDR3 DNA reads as TGTGCCAGCTCCCCTTCCCCACTTGGACGGACCGCGAACACCGGGGAGCTGTTTTTT. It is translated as CASSPSPLGRTANTGELFF.